These T cell receptor beta chains were read from a single sample in a study of blood T cell repertoires in COVID-19. Here immunoSEQ multiplex PCR was the method, and the copy in TCRdb shows in-frame clones only, minus some. Here the sample spans some 220,000 clones, about nine tenths being singletons. The sample was peripheral blood. The receptor set was obtained from a young man with COVID-19, enrolled during active disease. Both conserved end residues are part of each CDR3. Fields, in order: clone size, J gene, D gene, V gene, CDR3 protein, CDR3 DNA. D genes are given only for firm matches. Part of the rows lack a size; the others show once, few, many or a class for expanded clones.

size: .; J: TRBJ2-7; D: TRBD2; V: TRBV3-1/TRBV3-2; CDR3: CASSPLGLAGGVYEQYF; DNA: TGTGCCAGCAGCCCCCTAGGACTAGCGGGGGGAGTATACGAGCAGTACTTC
size: once; J: TRBJ1-2; D: TRBD1; V: TRBV27; CDR3: CASSFQDREVYTF; DNA: TGTGCCAGCAGTTTCCAAGACAGGGAAGTCTACACCTTC
size: .; J: TRBJ1-6; D: .; V: TRBV19; CDR3: CASSEIPYSPLHF; DNA: TGTGCCAGTAGTGAGATACCGTATTCACCCCTCCACTTT
size: .; J: TRBJ2-1; D: TRBD2; V: TRBV5-1; CDR3: CASVRTSGVHEQFF; DNA: TGCGCCAGCGTGAGGACTAGCGGGGTCCATGAGCAGTTCTTC
size: .; J: TRBJ2-2; D: TRBD1; V: TRBV19; CDR3: CASSPPGQGSTGELFF; DNA: TGTGCCAGTAGCCCCCCGGGACAGGGGAGCACCGGGGAGCTGTTTTTT
size: once; J: TRBJ1-1; D: TRBD1; V: TRBV29-1; CDR3: CSVEGQWNTEAFF; DNA: TGCAGCGTTGAGGGACAGTGGAACACTGAAGCTTTCTTT
size: .; J: TRBJ1-2; D: TRBD1; V: TRBV27; CDR3: CASSPQGAGYGYTF; DNA: TGTGCCAGCAGTCCCCAGGGGGCGGGGTATGGCTACACCTTC
size: .; J: TRBJ1-2; D: .; V: TRBV23-1; CDR3: CASSHPRGEGGYTF; DNA: TGCGCCAGCAGTCACCCACGGGGGGAGGGTGGCTACACCTTC
size: .; J: TRBJ1-4; D: .; V: TRBV9; CDR3: CASSVGQGGEKLFF; DNA: TGTGCCAGCAGCGTAGGCCAAGGCGGAGAAAAACTGTTTTTT
size: .; J: TRBJ1-1; D: .; V: TRBV10-3; CDR3: CAISGGGPNTEAFF; DNA: TGTGCCATCAGTGGAGGGGGACCGAACACTGAAGCTTTCTTT
size: .; J: TRBJ1-4; D: .; V: TRBV9; CDR3: CASSAQTVGEKLFF; DNA: TGTGCCAGCAGCGCTCAGACAGTTGGGGAAAAACTGTTTTTT
size: .; J: TRBJ2-7; D: .; V: TRBV11-2; CDR3: CASSLDRGTYEQYF; DNA: TGTGCCAGCAGCTTAGATCGCGGGACCTACGAGCAGTACTTC
size: .; J: TRBJ1-5; D: .; V: TRBV4-1; CDR3: CASSQVQGSAQPQHF; DNA: TGCGCCAGCAGCCAAGTACAGGGATCGGCTCAGCCCCAGCATTTT
size: .; J: TRBJ1-2; D: TRBD1; V: TRBV5-5; CDR3: CASSLDRVSYGYTF; DNA: TGTGCCAGCAGCTTAGACAGGGTTAGCTATGGCTACACCTTC
size: .; J: TRBJ2-7; D: TRBD2; V: TRBV5-4; CDR3: CASSSSPGLVSTEQYF; DNA: TGTGCCAGCAGCTCGAGTCCGGGACTAGTCAGTACCGAGCAGTACTTC
size: .; J: TRBJ2-3; D: .; V: TRBV6-5; CDR3: CASAEDTQYF; DNA: TGTGCCAGCGCGGAGGATACGCAGTATTTT
size: .; J: TRBJ1-4; D: TRBD1; V: TRBV3-1/TRBV3-2; CDR3: CASSRQGATNEKLFF; DNA: TGTGCCAGCAGCCGACAGGGGGCAACTAATGAAAAACTGTTTTTT
size: .; J: TRBJ1-5; D: .; V: TRBV15; CDR3: CATSSARGTPYSNQPQHF; DNA: TGTGCCACCAGCAGTGCCAGGGGTACCCCTTATAGCAATCAGCCCCAGCATTTT
size: .; J: TRBJ1-1; D: .; V: TRBV4-1; CDR3: CASSQGRGQRGEAFF; DNA: TGCGCCAGCAGCCAAGGTAGGGGACAAAGGGGTGAAGCTTTCTTT
size: .; J: TRBJ2-5; D: TRBD2; V: TRBV4-2; CDR3: CASSQEERGGETQYF; DNA: TGTGCCAGCAGCCAAGAGGAGCGGGGCGGGGAGACCCAGTACTTC
size: .; J: TRBJ1-1; D: TRBD1; V: TRBV11-2; CDR3: CASSLEGDRFNTEAFF; DNA: TGTGCCAGCAGCTTAGAGGGGGACAGGTTTAACACTGAAGCTTTCTTT
size: .; J: TRBJ1-3; D: TRBD1; V: TRBV7-9; CDR3: CASSVGQASGNTIYF; DNA: TGTGCCAGCAGCGTAGGACAGGCTTCTGGAAACACCATATATTTT
size: .; J: TRBJ1-1; D: .; V: TRBV6-6; CDR3: CASSYSTEPPGTEAFF; DNA: TGTGCCAGCAGTTACTCTACCGAGCCGCCGGGGACTGAAGCTTTCTTT
size: once; J: TRBJ1-5; D: TRBD1; V: TRBV4-1; CDR3: CASSPPDRSNQPQHF; DNA: TGCGCCAGCAGCCCCCCGGACAGGAGCAATCAGCCCCAGCATTTT
size: .; J: TRBJ2-1; D: TRBD1; V: TRBV27; CDR3: CASSSATGQVTRAGEQFF; DNA: TGTGCCAGCAGTTCCGCCACCGGACAGGTGACGCGGGCGGGTGAGCAGTTCTTC
size: few; J: TRBJ1-1; D: .; V: TRBV6-6; CDR3: CASSFRRVEAFF; DNA: TGTGCCAGCAGTTTTAGGAGGGTTGAAGCTTTCTTT
size: .; J: TRBJ2-3; D: .; V: TRBV5-1; CDR3: CASDGGLGTTDTQYF; DNA: TGCGCCAGCGACGGGGGGCTTGGAACCACAGATACGCAGTATTTT
size: .; J: TRBJ2-7; D: .; V: TRBV4-1; CDR3: CASSQYSADEQYF; DNA: TGCGCCAGCAGCCAATATAGCGCCGACGAGCAGTACTTC
size: once; J: TRBJ1-6; D: TRBD1; V: TRBV14; CDR3: CASSQGWTGTRNSPLHF; DNA: TGTGCCAGCAGCCAGGGATGGACAGGGACGCGGAATTCACCCCTCCACTTT
size: .; J: TRBJ2-7; D: .; V: TRBV4-1; CDR3: CASSQVGRSQVYEQYF; DNA: TGCGCCAGCAGCCAAGTGGGCCGGTCCCAGGTCTACGAGCAGTACTTC
size: .; J: TRBJ1-2; D: TRBD1; V: TRBV6-5; CDR3: CASSRTGGEYGYTF; DNA: TGTGCCAGCAGCCGGACAGGGGGCGAGTATGGCTACACCTTC
size: many; J: TRBJ2-7; D: TRBD1; V: TRBV7-9; CDR3: CASSEVTGTGVYEQYF; DNA: TGTGCCAGCAGCGAAGTCACTGGGACAGGGGTCTACGAGCAGTACTTC
size: .; J: TRBJ1-2; D: TRBD1; V: TRBV2; CDR3: CASTLGQGGDGYTF; DNA: TGTGCCAGCACCCTCGGACAGGGGGGGGATGGCTACACCTTC
size: .; J: TRBJ1-1; D: .; V: TRBV3-1/TRBV3-2; CDR3: CASSLSTGNTEAFF; DNA: TGTGCCAGCAGCCTATCAACCGGGAACACTGAAGCTTTCTTT
size: .; J: TRBJ1-1; D: TRBD1; V: TRBV20-1; CDR3: CSASSQGDTEAFF; DNA: TGCAGTGCTAGTTCCCAGGGGGACACTGAAGCTTTCTTT
size: .; J: TRBJ1-2; D: .; V: TRBV10-3; CDR3: CAISQARRDYTF; DNA: TGTGCCATCTCCCAGGCGCGGCGGGACTACACCTTC
size: .; J: TRBJ1-1; D: .; V: TRBV10-3; CDR3: CAISELMTGEAFF; DNA: TGTGCCATCAGTGAGCTTATGACGGGTGAAGCTTTCTTT
size: .; J: TRBJ1-1; D: .; V: TRBV7-2; CDR3: CASSLTGAGTEAFF; DNA: TGTGCCAGCAGCTTGACAGGCGCTGGGACTGAAGCTTTCTTT
size: .; J: TRBJ1-6; D: .; V: TRBV15; CDR3: CATSVNRDSPLHF; DNA: TGTGCCACCAGCGTAAACAGGGACTCACCCCTCCACTTT
size: once; J: TRBJ1-5; D: .; V: TRBV4-2; CDR3: CASSQDYSLGPQHF; DNA: TGTGCCAGCAGCCAAGATTACAGCTTGGGGCCCCAGCATTTT
size: .; J: TRBJ1-5; D: .; V: TRBV2; CDR3: CASRADNQPQHF; DNA: TGTGCCAGCAGGGCAGATAATCAGCCCCAGCATTTT
size: .; J: TRBJ1-2; D: .; V: TRBV3-1/TRBV3-2; CDR3: CASSPAEDYGYTF; DNA: TGTGCCAGCAGCCCGGCAGAGGACTATGGCTACACCTTC
size: .; J: TRBJ2-7; D: .; V: TRBV20-1; CDR3: CSASLPNYEQYF; DNA: TGCAGTGCTAGTCTACCTAACTACGAGCAGTACTTC
size: .; J: TRBJ2-1; D: .; V: TRBV13; CDR3: CASTQGGTIAEQFF; DNA: TGTGCCAGCACCCAGGGGGGTACTATTGCTGAGCAGTTCTTC